Shown below are 32 T cell receptor beta chains from a single sample sequenced in a study of blood T cell repertoires in COVID-19. Clones were read by immunoSEQ multiplex PCR, and TCRdb kept only the in-frame ones, dropping some. The data contain a few hundred thousand clones, just under 90% of them singletons. The material sequenced was PBMCs or T cells enriched from blood (not recorded which). All receptors derive from a woman aged 45-59 years who had recovered from COVID-19.

This clone was detected many times. The chain joins TRBV4-2 to TRBJ2-7, with TRBD1 as a possible D gene (5 bases). Trimming removed 1 base at V and 5 bases at J, with 21 bases between. Looked up from germline, CDR1 is LGHNA and CDR2 is YNFKEQ. The CDR3 is made up of 17 amino acids. CDR3 nucleotide sequence: TGTGCCAGCAGCCAAGGCCCCCAGGGCTTAACTGGGGACGAGCAGTACTTC. It translates to CASSQGPQGLTGDEQYF.

The chain employs TRBV30 and TRBJ1-1; TRBD1 aligns across 8 bases. The CDR3 covers 14 residues. With 2 bases clipped from V and 11 bases from J, the junction kept 13 bases outside the gene matches. Germline V CDR1 and CDR2: GTSNPN, SVGIG (reference sequence). The CDR3 nucleotides read TGTGCCTGGAGTTATACAGGGGGGATCGGGTGGGCTTTCTTT. Translation gives CAWSYTGGIGWAFF.

V gene TRBV5-5 combines with J gene TRBJ1-2; D not resolved. The V end was cut by 4 bases, the J end by 1 base, with 11 bases between. This CDR3 has 14 residues. Germline CDR1 SGHKS, CDR2 YYEKEE (reference sequence). The CDR3 DNA reads as TGTGCCAGCAGCCAACAGATGAGTAACTATGGCTACACCTTC. Encoded protein: CASSQQMSNYGYTF.

The rearrangement uses TRBV7-2 and TRBJ1-5, with TRBD1 matching 7 bases. CDR3 length equals 14 residues. In germline, CDR1 is SGHTA, CDR2 FQGNSA. J gave up 7 bases and V 2 bases, and 5 bases lay outside the gene matches. This chain's CDR3 is CASSLWDRDQPQHF. DNA of the CDR3: TGTGCCAGCAGCTTATGGGACAGAGACCAGCCCCAGCATTTT.

This chain connects TRBV10-3 to TRBJ2-2; a weak D match, TRBD1 (5 bases). The germline gives CDR1 ENHRY, CDR2 SYGVKD. The CDR3 length is 12 residues. V was clipped by 7 bases and J by 6 bases, with 9 bases between them. The CDR3 loop reads CAITQGAGELFF. In DNA form, the CDR3 reads TGTGCCATCACCCAGGGTGCCGGGGAGCTGTTTTTT.

The chain uses TRBV11-1 and TRBJ1-2; D is perhaps TRBD1 (6 bases). There are 14 residues in the CDR3. Germline values: CDR1 SGHAT, CDR2 FQDESV (reference sequence). V shed 5 bases and J shed 4 bases, with 14 bases lying between them. The CDR3 loop reads CASSPRTAGYGYTF. CDR3 nucleotide sequence: TGTGCCAGCAGCCCCCGGACAGCTGGCTATGGCTACACCTTC.

J is TRBJ2-1 and V is TRBV18, with a weak D call TRBD2 (6 bases). Germline V gene lookup returns CDR1 KGHSH and CDR2 LQKENI. Trimming took 4 bases from V and 12 from J, leaving 10 bases between them. This CDR3 has 11 residues. CDR3 loop: CASSREEGQFF. The CDR3 DNA is TGTGCCAGCTCACGGGAGGAAGGGCAGTTCTTC.

The CDR3 bases are TGTGCCAGCAGCCAAACCCCCGGACTAGCGGGGGATTATTTCTACAATGAGCAGTTCTTC. Protein: CASSQTPGLAGDYFYNEQFF. The rearrangement joins TRBV3-1 (or the pseudogene TRBV3-2) to TRBJ2-1; 13 positions match TRBD2. The CDR3 is made up of 20 amino acids. The germline V gene has CDR1 LGHDT and CDR2 YNNKEL (reference sequence). V lost 2 bases and J lost 3; bases outside the gene matches: 13.

This chain joins TRBV2 and TRBJ1-5; the D is unclear. Trimming left V 2 bases short and J 0 bases short, with 5 bases between. Germline V gene lookup returns CDR1 SNHLY and CDR2 FYNNEI. The CDR3 contains 14 residues. Here the CDR3 DNA reads TGTGCCAGCAGTGAACGGTATAGCAATCAGCCCCAGCATTTT. Translation: CASSERYSNQPQHF.

The chain recombines TRBV3-1 (or the pseudogene TRBV3-2) with TRBJ1-6, with 8 bases aligning to TRBD1. V trimming: 2 bases; J trimming: 4 bases; junction bases outside the gene matches: 7. Germline V gives CDR1 LGHDT, CDR2 YNNKEL (reference sequence). CDR3 length equals 17 residues. CDR3 amino acids: CASSQHTGTGYNSPLHF. CDR3 DNA: TGTGCCAGCAGCCAACATACCGGGACAGGATATAATTCACCCCTCCACTTT.

V and J are TRBV15 and TRBJ1-5, with D unresolved. Per the germline V gene, CDR1 is LNHNV and CDR2 is YYDKDF (reference sequence). V was cut by 3 bases and J by 7 bases, with 13 bases left in between. The CDR3 spans 14 residues. CDR3 protein: CATSRSTVSQPQHF. DNA for the CDR3: TGTGCCACCAGCAGGTCTACGGTCTCCCAGCCCCAGCATTTT.

The rearrangement uses TRBV4-2 and TRBJ2-7; tentatively, D is TRBD2 (6 bases). Germline lookup yields CDR1 LGHNA and CDR2 YNFKEQ. Trimming cost V 1 base and J 6 bases, with 19 bases left between them. The CDR3 consists of 16 residues. CDR3 DNA sequence: TGTGCCAGCAGCCAAGGGGGACTCCGGGGAAGAGGCGAGCAGTACTTC. Its protein is CASSQGGLRGRGEQYF.

V is TRBV6-2 or TRBV6-3 and J is TRBJ1-2; 12 bases map to TRBD1. The junction had 20 bases not matched to a gene; V was cut back by 6 bases and J by 9 bases. Germline values: CDR1 MNHEY, CDR2 SVGEGT. The CDR3 totals 18 residues. The CDR3 DNA reads as TGTGCCAGCAGCAGACCCCCGGGACAGGGGGCGATGTGGGATCGCTACACCTTC. It encodes CASSRPPGQGAMWDRYTF.

This chain joins TRBV3-1 (or the pseudogene TRBV3-2) and TRBJ2-1, with TRBD2 matching over 9 bases. Germline V gene sequence: CDR1 LGHDT, CDR2 YNNKEL (reference sequence). V lost 4 bases, J lost 9 bases, and 7 bases stayed unmatched. The CDR3 length is 14 residues. CDR3 protein: CASSPSAGGSEQFF. CDR3 nucleotide sequence: TGTGCCAGCAGCCCGTCAGCGGGGGGAAGTGAGCAGTTCTTC.

V is TRBV6-2 or TRBV6-3 and J is TRBJ2-7; 9 bases are a match to TRBD1. CDR1 MNHEY and CDR2 SVGEGT come from the germline V gene. The ends lost 4 bases at V and 4 bases at J; junction bases unmatched: 5. CDR3 size: 14 residues. The CDR3 reads CASSLPGQGYEQYF. The CDR3, as DNA: TGTGCCAGCAGTTTACCGGGACAGGGATACGAGCAGTACTTC.

The CDR3: CASSSSQNTIYF. CDR3 bases: TGTGCCAGCAGCTCCTCACAGAACACCATATATTTT. The V call is TRBV2, the J call TRBJ1-3; D is unresolved. Germline V gene data show CDR1 as SNHLY and CDR2 as FYNNEI. Trimming removed 6 bases at V and 7 bases at J, with 10 bases between. The CDR3 length is 12 residues.

The count of this clone is one. The J gene is TRBJ1-4, the V gene TRBV9, with unresolved D. The CDR3 has 14 amino acids. V lost 0 bases to trimming and J lost 5 bases, with 8 bases between them. The germline V gene encodes CDR1 SGDLS and CDR2 YYNGEE. The CDR3 nucleotides read TGTGCCAGCAGCGTAGGTAGTAAGAATGAAAAACTGTTTTTT. This gives the protein CASSVGSKNEKLFF.

Regarding this clone: Other DNA sequences in this sample translate to the same CDR3. This sequence joins TRBV7-9 and TRBJ1-2; 7 bases align to TRBD1. The J segment lost 2 bases and the V segment lost 3 bases, leaving 3 bases of the junction unmatched. Germline values: CDR1 SEHNR, CDR2 FQNEAQ (reference sequence). CDR3 length equals 14 residues. The CDR3 DNA follows: TGTGCCAGCAGCTTGGGACAGATAAACTATGGCTACACCTTC. Its protein is CASSLGQINYGYTF.

This chain links TRBV4-2 with TRBJ2-7; no clear D. The germline V and J ends were trimmed by 1 base and 0 bases, with 19 bases remaining between them. The germline V gene has CDR1 LGHNA and CDR2 YNFKEQ. The CDR3 sequence is 18 residues long. CDR3 loop: CASSQVFKNRGLSYEQYF. The DNA of the CDR3 is TGTGCCAGCAGCCAAGTGTTCAAGAACCGAGGTCTCTCCTACGAGCAGTACTTC.

The gene calls are TRBV5-6 and TRBJ1-3; 7 bases map to TRBD1. The CDR3 consists of 16 residues. Germline CDR1 SGHDT, CDR2 YYEEEE. Unmatched junction bases numbered 7, after V lost 4 bases and J lost 0 bases. This chain's CDR3 is CASSRGTGDSGNTIYF. DNA of the CDR3: TGTGCCAGCAGCCGCGGAACAGGGGACTCTGGAAACACCATATATTTT.

DNA of the CDR3: TGTGCCAGCAGGGCTGTAGCAGTCACAGATACGCAGTATTTT. Translating it yields CASRAVAVTDTQYF. This chain connects TRBV11-1 to TRBJ2-3; no firm D call. Trimming cost V 6 bases and J 2 bases, with 12 bases left between them. Germline lookup yields CDR1 SGHAT and CDR2 FQDESV (reference sequence). This CDR3 has 14 amino acids.

This chain connects TRBV6-5 to TRBJ2-3, with D unresolved. Deletions cut 5 bases from V and 2 bases from J, with 11 bases between. The CDR3 covers 14 residues. Per the germline V gene, CDR1 is MNHEY and CDR2 is SVGAGI. CDR3 in amino acids: CASSLVTVTDTQYF. In nucleotides, the CDR3 is TGTGCCAGCAGTCTCGTTACGGTCACAGATACGCAGTATTTT.

This chain links TRBV4-1 with TRBJ1-4, with D maybe TRBD1 (6 bases). The CDR3 covers 15 residues. CDR1 MGHRA and CDR2 YSYEKL come from the germline V gene. V was trimmed by 1 base and J by 0 bases, leaving 6 bases between them. CDR3 sequence: CASSQGTATNEKLFF. Written as DNA, the CDR3 is TGCGCCAGCAGCCAAGGGACAGCAACTAATGAAAAACTGTTTTTT.

The CDR3 protein is CASTLQNRGIVGGYTF. In DNA form, the CDR3 reads TGTGCCAGCACTCTACAAAACCGGGGTATTGTTGGTGGCTACACCTTC. V and J are TRBV28 and TRBJ1-2; D remains ambiguous. This CDR3 has 16 amino acids. Trimming left V 7 bases short and J 7 bases short, with 25 bases between. The germline gives CDR1 MDHEN, CDR2 SYDVKM.

This clone was recorded only once. The chain couples TRBV10-2 to TRBJ2-7; D is ambiguous. Germline CDR1 reads WSHSY; CDR2 reads SAAADI. CDR3 size: 11 residues. V was cut by 5 bases and J by 5 bases, with 7 bases left in between. CDR3 region: CASSSRDEQYF. The CDR3 nucleotides read TGCGCCAGCAGTTCCCGTGACGAGCAGTACTTC.

This clone was picked up a small number of times. The V and J genes are TRBV4-3 and TRBJ1-2, with TRBD1 identical over 7 bases. Trimming took 4 bases from V and 12 from J; bases not matched to a gene: 8. There are 12 residues in the CDR3. Germline lookup yields CDR1 LGHNA and CDR2 YSLEER. CDR3 sequence reads: CASSPSTGFHTF. The CDR3, as DNA: TGCGCCAGCAGCCCGTCGACAGGGTTCCACACCTTC.

The chain joins TRBV15 to TRBJ2-3, with D possibly being TRBD1 (5 bases). The CDR3 is 13 amino acids. V gave up 5 bases and J gave up 6 bases, with 12 bases separating them. Germline V gene sequence: CDR1 LNHNV, CDR2 YYDKDF (reference sequence). The CDR3 DNA follows: TGTGCCACCAGCCTATGGGGCTCGGATACGCAGTATTTT. Translated, it gives CATSLWGSDTQYF.

This clone was recorded many times. The chain is built from TRBV7-6 and TRBJ2-7; D possibly corresponds to TRBD2 (7 bases). The germline V gene has CDR1 SGHVS and CDR2 FNYEAQ. V was pared by 0 bases and J by 4 bases, with 13 bases between. The CDR3 has 15 amino acids. The CDR3 bases are TGTGCCAGCAGCTTAGCGCACGGGGGGCGTTACGAGCAGTACTTC. The encoded protein is CASSLAHGGRYEQYF.

The chain has TRBV5-1 and TRBJ2-7, with TRBD1 matching 8 bases. Germline V gives CDR1 SGHRS, CDR2 YFSETQ. The CDR3 totals 14 residues. J lost 4 bases, V lost 4 bases, and 7 bases had no gene match. CDR3 nucleotides: TGCGCCAGCAGCCCCTGGACAGGGAGTTACGAGCAGTACTTC. This translates into CASSPWTGSYEQYF.

The rearrangement joins TRBV7-9 to TRBJ1-4; the D is unclear. CDR1 SEHNR and CDR2 FQNEAQ come from the germline V gene (reference sequence). The length of the CDR3 is 13 residues. V lost 3 bases to trimming and J lost 8 bases, with 10 bases between them. CDR3: CASSLREVEKLFF. DNA of the CDR3: TGTGCCAGCAGCTTGCGGGAGGTAGAAAAACTGTTTTTT.

This chain uses TRBV4-3 with TRBJ1-5; D is possibly TRBD1 (5 bases). CDR3 length: 17 residues. Looked up from germline, CDR1 is LGHNA and CDR2 is YSLEER. V lost 0 bases, J lost 2 bases, and 14 bases lay in between. CDR3 nucleotides: TGCGCCAGCAGCCAAGATCGTTCAGGGTACGGCAATCAGCCCCAGCATTTT. Its protein product is CASSQDRSGYGNQPQHF.

In this sample, this clone turned up many times. The V call is TRBV28, the J call TRBJ2-7; 7 nucleotides align to TRBD1. This CDR3 has 12 residues. The germline V gene has CDR1 MDHEN and CDR2 SYDVKM. The V gene end was trimmed by 6 bases and the J gene end by 5 bases; junction bases not matched to a gene: 4. CDR3 nucleotide sequence: TGTGCCAGCAGCACAGGGGACCACGAGCAGTACTTC. This translates into CASSTGDHEQYF.